This TCR beta chain came from a study of blood T cell repertoires in COVID-19. Trimming left V 3 bases short and J 1 base short, with 7 bases between. Germline V lookup: CDR1 SNHLY, CDR2 FYNNEI. This CDR3 has 14 residues. Clones were read by immunoSEQ multiplex PCR, and TCRdb kept only the in-frame ones, dropping some. The table has 150,000 to 200,000 clones, more than 75% seen once. The receptor's source is a human donor in a cohort sampled during active COVID-19. V gene TRBV2 combines with J gene TRBJ2-1; perhaps TRBD2 as D (5 bases). The specimen sequenced was peripheral blood. The CDR3 DNA reads TGTGCCAGCAGTGACAGCGGATCCTACAATGAGCAGTTCTTC. Its protein product is CASSDSGSYNEQFF.